This is a list of T cell receptor beta chains from one sample in a study of Siglec-9 on CD8 T cells in melanoma. Only in-frame clones appear in the TCRdb table, and some are missing; sequencing was by immunoSEQ multiplex PCR. The data show around 39,000 clones, with about 80% seen just once and around 1.8% held by the top ten. The sample taken for sequencing was Siglec-9- CD8+ T cells sorted from blood. The receptors derive from a human donor in good health. CDR3s include the opening cysteine and the closing phenylalanine or tryptophan. A D gene is named only where the DNA matches it firmly. Only part of the rows carry a size: once, few, many, or a class if the clone is expanded.

J	D	length	size	V	DNA	CDR3
TRBJ1-3	NA	14	few	TRBV7-9	TGTGCCAGCAGCTTAGTTCTCTGGGACTCCGCCATATATTTT	CASSLVLWDSAIYF
TRBJ2-1	TRBD2	17	NA	TRBV7-8	TGTGCCAGCAGCTTCACCTCAAGCGGGACTCGAGACAATGAGCAGTTCTTC	CASSFTSSGTRDNEQFF
TRBJ2-7	NA	13	NA	TRBV7-2	TGTGCCAGCAGCTGGGGCACCGCCTACGAGCAGTACTTC	CASSWGTAYEQYF
TRBJ2-7	TRBD1	15	NA	TRBV13	TGTGCCAGCAGCCCGCGGACAGGGGAAGGCTACGAGCAGTACTTC	CASSPRTGEGYEQYF
TRBJ2-5	TRBD2	17	NA	TRBV6-1	TGTGCCAGCAGCGAACCAGGGACTAGCGGGGATATAGAGACCCAGTACTTC	CASSEPGTSGDIETQYF
TRBJ2-1	TRBD2	15	NA	TRBV10-2	TGCGCCAGCAGCCACCCAGCGGGGGGGGAACCTGAGCAGTTCTTC	CASSHPAGGEPEQFF
TRBJ2-3	TRBD2	14	NA	TRBV6-5	TGTGCCAGCAGTCCCCTTCCGGGAGGAGATACGCAGTATTTT	CASSPLPGGDTQYF
TRBJ1-2	NA	16	NA	TRBV5-1	TGCGCCAGCAGCTTCTACCGGGACACTCCTCAGCTCGGCTACACCTTC	CASSFYRDTPQLGYTF
TRBJ2-2	TRBD1	14	NA	TRBV6-5	TGTGCCAGCAGCTACGACAGGGACACCGGGGAGCTGTTTTTT	CASSYDRDTGELFF
TRBJ1-3	NA	15	few	TRBV6-1	TGTGCCAGCAGTGAAGACAGTGCATCTGGAAACACCATATATTTT	CASSEDSASGNTIYF
TRBJ2-3	TRBD2	14	NA	TRBV5-6	TGTGCCACCCTAATAGCGGGGAGCACAGATACGCAGTATTTT	CATLIAGSTDTQYF
TRBJ1-5	NA	14	NA	TRBV19	TGTGCCAGTAGCCCGCTTTATAGCAATCAGCCCCAGCATTTT	CASSPLYSNQPQHF
TRBJ2-1	NA	12	NA	TRBV4-2	TGTGCCAGCAGCCAAGAACCGTTCGAGCAGTTCTTC	CASSQEPFEQFF
TRBJ1-1	NA	15	once	TRBV11-3	TGTGCCAGCAGCGCGCGACTAAAGGGGAACACTGAAGCTTTCTTT	CASSARLKGNTEAFF
TRBJ2-5	NA	15	NA	TRBV5-1	TGCGCCAGCAGCTGGGAAGGCCACGGAAAAGAGACCCAGTACTTC	CASSWEGHGKETQYF
TRBJ1-1	TRBD1	15	once	TRBV11-3	TGTGCCAGCAGCTTCCGAGGGGGCGCAGGCACTGAAGCTTTCTTT	CASSFRGGAGTEAFF
TRBJ1-2	TRBD1	13	NA	TRBV7-3	TGTGCCAGCAGCTCGACAGGGGGCGATGGCTACACCTTC	CASSSTGGDGYTF
TRBJ1-2	TRBD1	13	NA	TRBV27	TGTGCCAGCAGCCTGACAGGGGACTATGGCTACACCTTC	CASSLTGDYGYTF
TRBJ2-7	NA	12	NA	TRBV7-9	TGTGCCAGCAGCTTAGTAAGACCTGAGCAGTACTTC	CASSLVRPEQYF
TRBJ2-7	NA	14	NA	TRBV6-5	TGTGCCAGCAGTTACGGGGCAGAGCCCTACGAGCAGTACTTC	CASSYGAEPYEQYF
TRBJ1-1	NA	12	few	TRBV7-9	TGTGCCAGCAGCTTTGATGGGGTGGAAGCTTTCTTT	CASSFDGVEAFF
TRBJ2-2	NA	15	NA	TRBV6-6	TGTGCCAGCACCTACGGACAGACCCGTCCCGGGGAGCTGTTTTTT	CASTYGQTRPGELFF
TRBJ2-3	NA	14	NA	TRBV5-1	TGCGCCAGCAGCCACCAAACTTCGACAGATACGCAGTATTTT	CASSHQTSTDTQYF
TRBJ1-6	NA	16	few	TRBV19	TGTGCCAGTAGTATAGCTGAGGGTGGCTATAATTCACCCCTCCACTTT	CASSIAEGGYNSPLHF
TRBJ2-5	TRBD2	18	NA	TRBV2	TGTGCCAGCAGTGAGATGGGGACTAGCGGGGCGGAACAAGAGACCCAGTACTTC	CASSEMGTSGAEQETQYF
TRBJ2-3	TRBD2	14	NA	TRBV30	TGTGCCTGGACTGGCGGGGGAAACACAGATACGCAGTATTTT	CAWTGGGNTDTQYF
TRBJ2-3	NA	11	NA	TRBV29-1	TGCAGCGTTGATGGTATGGACACGCAGTATTTT	CSVDGMDTQYF
TRBJ1-2	TRBD1	16	NA	TRBV7-9	TGTGCCAGCACTAAAACAGGGGAATCGGCTAACTATGGCTACACCTTC	CASTKTGESANYGYTF
TRBJ2-3	NA	14	NA	TRBV7-9	TGTGCCAGCAGCTTCGACGGAAGCACAGATACGCAGTATTTT	CASSFDGSTDTQYF
TRBJ2-2	TRBD1	19	once	TRBV27	TGTGCCAGCAGTCCACGCTCCGATTTGACAGGGGGCTACACCGGGGAGCTGTTTTTT	CASSPRSDLTGGYTGELFF
TRBJ2-1	TRBD1	15	once	TRBV7-9	TGTGCCAGCAGCTTAGGACAGGGGGTCTACAATGAGCAGTTCTTC	CASSLGQGVYNEQFF
TRBJ1-4	NA	13	few	TRBV30	TGTGCCTGGAGGAAACAGGGACGGGAAAAACTGTTTTTT	CAWRKQGREKLFF
TRBJ1-2	NA	13	NA	TRBV2	TGTGCCAGACTGAGGGGGGAGGGGCATGGCTACACCTTC	CARLRGEGHGYTF
TRBJ2-5	NA	15	NA	TRBV7-9	TGTGCCAGCAGCCCTCCGGGGAATGAGGAAGAGACCCAGTACTTC	CASSPPGNEEETQYF
TRBJ2-1	TRBD1	17	NA	TRBV7-8	TGTGCCAGCACCGGGGGCGAGGGACAGGGGTTTTGGAATGAGCAGTTCTTC	CASTGGEGQGFWNEQFF
TRBJ2-7	TRBD1	14	NA	TRBV7-6	TGTGCCAGCAGCTCACGACAGGGGCCTAGCGAGCAGTACTTC	CASSSRQGPSEQYF
TRBJ2-2	NA	13	NA	TRBV27	TGTGCCAGCAGGGGAGTAGGGACCGGGGAGCTGTTTTTT	CASRGVGTGELFF
TRBJ2-1	NA	11	NA	TRBV5-6	TGTGCCAGCAGCGGGACTCCTCCCCAGGTCTTC	CASSGTPPQVF
TRBJ2-7	TRBD2	14	NA	TRBV5-6	TGTGCCAGCAGCTTGGTGGGGGAGGGGAACGAGCAGTACTTC	CASSLVGEGNEQYF
TRBJ2-1	NA	15	NA	TRBV7-6	TGTGCCAGCAGTTACCGGACAGCTTCCTACAATGAGCAGTTCTTC	CASSYRTASYNEQFF
TRBJ1-5	NA	15	NA	TRBV19	TGTGCCAGTAGTAAGGGACATTATAGCAATCAGCCCCAGCATTTT	CASSKGHYSNQPQHF